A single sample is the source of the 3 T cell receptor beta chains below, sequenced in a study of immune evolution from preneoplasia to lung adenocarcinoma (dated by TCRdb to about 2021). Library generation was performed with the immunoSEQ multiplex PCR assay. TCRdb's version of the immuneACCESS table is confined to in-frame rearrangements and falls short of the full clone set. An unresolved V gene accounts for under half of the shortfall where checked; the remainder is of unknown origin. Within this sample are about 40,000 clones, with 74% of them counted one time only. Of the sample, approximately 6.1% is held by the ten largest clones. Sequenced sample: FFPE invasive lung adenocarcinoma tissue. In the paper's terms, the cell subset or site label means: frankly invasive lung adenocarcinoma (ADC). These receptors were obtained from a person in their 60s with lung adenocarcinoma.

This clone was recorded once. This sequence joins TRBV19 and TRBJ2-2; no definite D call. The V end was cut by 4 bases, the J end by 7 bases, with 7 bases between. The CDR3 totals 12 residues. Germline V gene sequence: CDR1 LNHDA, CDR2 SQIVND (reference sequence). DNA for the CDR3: TGTGCCAGTAGTACCCGTCACGGGGAGCTGTTTTTT. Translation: CASSTRHGELFF. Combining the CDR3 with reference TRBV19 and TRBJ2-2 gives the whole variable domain DGGITQSPKYLFRKEGQNVTLSCEQNLNHDAMYWYRQDPGQGLRLIYYSQIVNDFQKGDIAEGYSVSREKKESFPLTVTSAQKNPTAFYLCASSTRHGELFFGEGSRLTVL.

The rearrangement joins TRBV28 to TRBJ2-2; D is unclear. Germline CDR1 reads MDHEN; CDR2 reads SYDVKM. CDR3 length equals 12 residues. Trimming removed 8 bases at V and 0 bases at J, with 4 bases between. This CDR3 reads CASGANTGELFF. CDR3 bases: TGTGCCAGCGGGGCGAACACCGGGGAGCTGTTTTTT.

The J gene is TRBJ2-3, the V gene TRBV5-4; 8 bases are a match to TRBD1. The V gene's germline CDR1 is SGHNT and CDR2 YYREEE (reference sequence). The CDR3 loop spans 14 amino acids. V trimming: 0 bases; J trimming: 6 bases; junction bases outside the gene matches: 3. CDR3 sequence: CASSLEGDRDTQYF. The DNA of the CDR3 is TGTGCCAGCAGCTTGGAGGGGGACAGGGATACGCAGTATTTT.